This T cell receptor (beta chain) was obtained from a study of cytomegalovirus exposure and HLA in healthy donors. Overall study: Among the approximately 430 donors who were genotyped, approximately 84% fell in the genetic ancestry cluster that is associated with self-reported Caucasian donors.

At collection, donors were nominally healthy, but unrecorded immune exposures were probable. As concerns this clone: Its specificity is unknown.

PCR amplification relied on 60 Vbeta primers (plus 13 Jbeta primers). Sequenced by immunoSEQ multiplex PCR; TCRdb stores in-frame clones only, minus some. The data show fewer than 100,000 clones, with about 77% seen just once and around 3.5% held by the top ten. Study-level findings and limits: Previously analyzed data showed that most TCR beta V segments were productive at a frequency of about 87% or about 30%. Presence/absence analyses assumed roughly uniform sequencing depth across donors, which may not hold.

This CDR3 spans 17 amino acids. Trimming shortened V by 5 bases and J by 0 bases, and 17 bases separated the two germline ends. Germline V CDR1 and CDR2: SGHAT, FQNNGV. Sequenced material: PBMCs. The chain links TRBV11-2 to TRBJ1-3; D possibly corresponds to TRBD1 (5 bases). The receptor's source is a man aged 35-49 years in good health and CMV-seronegative. CDR3 coding DNA: TGTGCCAGCAGCGAAGGGAGGGGAGTCGCCTCTGGAAACACCATATATTTT. Protein product: CASSEGRGVASGNTIYF. The full variable domain, in which reference TRBV11-2 and TRBJ1-3 provide the parts outside the CDR3, is EAGVAQSPRYKIIEKRQSVAFWCNPISGHATLYWYQQILGQGPKLLIQFQNNGVVDDSQLPKDRFSAERLKGVDSTLKIQPAKLEDSAVYLCASSEGRGVASGNTIYFGEGSWLTVV.